The 8 T cell receptor beta chains in this list originate from one sample, sequenced in a study of fetal regulatory T cell absence and autoimmunity. Assay: immunoSEQ multiplex PCR; the TCRdb copy retains only in-frame clones and omits some. The sample carries 95,000 or so clones, less than 80% recorded once. The sample consisted of pancreas tissue. These TCRs come from a male donor with IPEX syndrome.

The chain combines TRBV25-1 with TRBJ1-1; 10 nucleotides agree with TRBD1. Germline V lookup: CDR1 MGHDK, CDR2 SYGVNS. The CDR3 extends over 15 amino acids. V shed 5 bases, J shed 0 bases, and the junction held 3 bases outside the gene matches. CDR3 sequence reads: CASSPTGGLNTEAFF. CDR3 nucleotides: TGTGCCAGCAGTCCGACAGGGGGCCTGAACACTGAAGCTTTCTTT.

The V gene is TRBV15, the J gene TRBJ1-3; TRBD1 is a possible D gene (5 bases). The CDR3 is 15 residues long. Germline CDR1 reads LNHNV; CDR2 reads YYDKDF (reference sequence). V gave up 0 bases and J gave up 1 base, with 7 bases separating them. This chain's CDR3 is CATSRDQGSGNTIYF. The DNA of the CDR3 is TGTGCCACCAGCAGAGATCAGGGTTCTGGAAACACCATATATTTT. Filled out from reference TRBV15 and TRBJ1-3, the complete variable domain reads DAMVIQNPRYQVTQFGKPVTLSCSQTLNHNVMYWYQQKSSQAPKLLFHYYDKDFNNEADTPDNFQSRRPNTSFCFLDIRSPGLGDTAMYLCATSRDQGSGNTIYFGEGSWLTVV.

This chain uses TRBV6-4 with TRBJ2-3, with 7 bases lining up with TRBD1. Germline CDR1 MRHNA, CDR2 SNTAGT. This CDR3 is built from 18 residues. The V and J ends lost 2 bases and 3 bases, in that order; junction bases with no gene match: 14. The CDR3: CASSDPLIRDRVTDTQYF. CDR3 nucleotides: TGTGCCAGCAGTGACCCGTTAATTCGAGACAGGGTAACAGATACGCAGTATTTT.

This chain joins TRBV11-2 and TRBJ1-2, with 9 positions matching TRBD1. Trimming at V came to 2 bases and at J to 2 bases, leaving 6 bases not matched to a gene. This CDR3 is 16 amino acids long. CDR1 is SGHAT and CDR2 is FQNNGV in the germline V gene. The CDR3 coding sequence is TGTGCCAGCAGCTTACTCCGGGACAGGGCCAACTATGGCTACACCTTC. Translated, it gives CASSLLRDRANYGYTF.

V is TRBV9 and J is TRBJ2-5; 10 nucleotides agree with TRBD2. The CDR3 covers 18 residues. CDR1 is SGDLS and CDR2 is YYNGEE in the germline V gene. The V and J ends lost 0 bases and 5 bases, in that order; junction bases with no gene match: 13. CDR3 in amino acids: CASSVGREREGLVETQYF. As DNA, the CDR3 is TGTGCCAGCAGCGTAGGGAGGGAGCGGGAGGGCCTCGTCGAGACCCAGTACTTC.

This chain's CDR3 is CASSLSRTSGRWGTDTQYF. CDR3 in DNA: TGTGCCAGCAGCCTCAGCCGGACTAGCGGGAGATGGGGCACAGATACGCAGTATTTT. The chain couples TRBV5-4 to TRBJ2-3; TRBD2 agrees at 13 bases. This CDR3 comprises 19 residues. The V gene's germline CDR1 is SGHNT and CDR2 YYREEE (reference sequence). The ends lost 4 bases at V and 1 base at J; junction bases unmatched: 12. The variable domain in full, with the rest retrieved from reference TRBV5-4 and TRBJ2-3, is ETGVTQSPTHLIKTRGQQVTLRCSSQSGHNTVSWYQQALGQGPQFIFQYYREEENGRGNFPPRFSGLQFPNYSSELNVNALELDDSALYLCASSLSRTSGRWGTDTQYFGPGTRLTVL.

The gene calls are TRBV7-9 and TRBJ2-7; D remains ambiguous. The germline V gene has CDR1 SEHNR and CDR2 FQNEAQ (reference sequence). The CDR3 runs to 12 residues. The ends were cut back, 1 base at V and 7 bases at J, with 8 bases in the middle. Here the CDR3 reads CASSLVGREQYF. The CDR3 DNA follows: TGTGCCAGCAGCTTAGTGGGAAGGGAGCAGTACTTC.

This chain uses TRBV5-1 with TRBJ2-3, with 12 bases matching TRBD2. Germline V gives CDR1 SGHRS, CDR2 YFSETQ. Trimming took 0 bases from V and 3 from J; bases not matched to a gene: 2. The CDR3 totals 16 residues. Written as DNA, the CDR3 is TGCGCCAGCAGCTTGGCCGGGACTAGCGGGACAGATACGCAGTATTTT. Encoded protein: CASSLAGTSGTDTQYF.